The subject of this entry is one T cell receptor beta chain. The sample comes from a study of regulatory T cells in long-lasting Graves disease. Time point meaning: newly diagnosed GD, antithyroid drugs for less than 3 months. Construction of the TCR library relied on RNA isolated from PBMCs. This CDR3 has 12 residues. Trimming removed 8 bases from V and 4 bases from J, with 9 bases in between. CDR1 is SNHLY, CDR2 FYNNEI, per germline. In building TCR beta libraries, iRepertoire HTBI primers were used together with Arm-PCR of CDR3 regions. TCRdb used MiXCR to reprocess the multiplex PCR reads, holding one entry per CDR3 protein. This sample yields about 500,000 distinct CDR3 sequences, of which roughly 17% are seen a single time; 9% to 15% belongs to the top ten. These same records also appear under a second study, on T cells in Graves' hyperthyroidism and ophthalmopathy.

The chain recombines TRBV2 with TRBJ1-3, with D perhaps matching TRBD1 (5 bases). The sample consisted of peripheral blood mononuclear cells (PBMCs), taken at new diagnosis, from a patient treated with antithyroid drugs. The origin of this receptor is a man aged 35 to 55 with Graves disease. Here the CDR3 reads CASGTGGNTIYF. In nucleotides, the CDR3 is TGTGCCAGCGGGACGGGAGGAAACACCATATATTTT.